These 27 T cell receptor beta chains were sequenced from one sample in a study of blood T cell repertoires in COVID-19. Assay: immunoSEQ multiplex PCR; the TCRdb copy retains only in-frame clones and omits some. The data hold approximately 350,000 clones, with about 90% observed a single time. What was sequenced was PBMCs or T cells enriched from blood (not recorded which). Receptors originate from a young woman who had recovered from COVID-19.

This clone appeared a few times. The gene calls are TRBV7-2 and TRBJ1-2, with D possibly TRBD1 on 6 matching bases. The CDR3 length is 15 residues. V dropped 4 bases and J dropped 0 bases, with 12 bases sitting between them. CDR1 SGHTA and CDR2 FQGNSA come from the germline V gene. The CDR3 DNA sequence: TGTGCCAGCAGCTCGGACTGGACAGCTAACTATGGCTACACCTTC. Its protein is CASSSDWTANYGYTF.

The chain recombines TRBV27 with TRBJ2-7, with TRBD2 matching over 10 bases. The V segment lost 4 bases and the J segment 0 bases; nucleotides outside the gene matches: 3. Germline CDR1 MNHEY, CDR2 SMNVEV (reference sequence). This CDR3 comprises 15 residues. The CDR3 region is CASSYSGGPSYEQYF. CDR3 bases: TGTGCCAGCAGTTATAGCGGGGGGCCCTCCTACGAGCAGTACTTC.

The CDR3 DNA reads as TGTGCCAGCAGTGAAAGTCAGGCCCAAGAGACCCAGTACTTC. This codes for CASSESQAQETQYF. V and J are TRBV25-1 and TRBJ2-5; the D is unclear. CDR3 length: 14 amino acids. The germline CDR1 and CDR2 sequences are MGHDK and SYGVNS. V was clipped by 2 bases and J by 1 base, with 8 bases between them.

The chain uses TRBV7-6 and TRBJ2-7; possible D gene TRBD1, 6 bases. The CDR3 length is 14 residues. Germline CDR1 is SGHVS and CDR2 is FNYEAQ. Trimming took off 5 bases at V and 1 base at J, with 12 bases between the two ends. Written as DNA, the CDR3 is TGTGCCAGCAGCGCTAGAGGACAGTCCTACGAGCAGTACTTC. Residues: CASSARGQSYEQYF. The full variable domain, with the rest looked up from reference TRBV7-6 and TRBJ2-7, is GAGVSQSPRYKVTKRGQDVALRCDPISGHVSLYWYRQALGQGPEFLTYFNYEAQQDKSGLPNDRFSAERPEGSISTLTIQRTEQRDSAMYRCASSARGQSYEQYFGPGTRLTVT.

This chain uses TRBV6-5 with TRBJ1-6, with 8 positions matching TRBD1. The CDR3 consists of 14 residues. Germline V lookup: CDR1 MNHEY, CDR2 SVGAGI. Trimming removed 11 bases from V and 7 bases from J; junction bases left unmatched: 10. The CDR3 DNA is TGTGCCGGGGGACAGGACGTTCTCAATTCACCCCTCCACTTT. As protein: CAGGQDVLNSPLHF.

This clone was detected only a few times. The V gene is TRBV19, the J gene TRBJ1-5, with D possibly being TRBD1 (6 bases). Per the germline V gene, CDR1 is LNHDA and CDR2 is SQIVND (reference sequence). Trimming pared 7 bases from V and 3 bases from J, leaving 13 bases between. The CDR3 totals 14 residues. CDR3 bases: TGTGCCAGTACTCTCACAGGGATCAATCAGCCCCAGCATTTT. Amino acids: CASTLTGINQPQHF.

CDR3 in amino acids: CASSLRGRASDTQYF. The CDR3 DNA reads TGTGCCAGCAGTTTACGCGGGAGGGCCTCAGATACGCAGTATTTT. The chain employs TRBV28 and TRBJ2-3; 9 bases match TRBD2. Germline CDR1 reads MDHEN; CDR2 reads SYDVKM. This CDR3 spans 15 amino acids. V was pared by 2 bases and J by 4 bases, with 4 bases of the junction left unmatched.

The chain combines TRBV6-1 with TRBJ1-3, with TRBD1 identical over 11 bases. CDR1 MNHNS and CDR2 SASEGT come from the germline V gene. This CDR3 is 16 amino acids long. V was clipped by 4 bases and J by 2 bases; unmatched bases: 4. Here the CDR3 DNA reads TGTGCCAGCAGTGTTGCGGACAGGGGGCCTGGAAACACCATATATTTT. It yields the protein CASSVADRGPGNTIYF.

This chain uses TRBV4-1 with TRBJ1-2; D is unclear. This CDR3 spans 13 amino acids. The ends were cut back, 0 bases at V and 4 bases at J, with 6 bases in the middle. Germline V lookup: CDR1 MGHRA, CDR2 YSYEKL. CDR3 in amino acids: CASSQDGLYGYTF. CDR3 coding DNA: TGCGCCAGCAGCCAAGATGGCCTCTATGGCTACACCTTC.

This chain connects TRBV7-8 to TRBJ2-6; TRBD2 agrees at 8 bases. This CDR3 has 17 amino acids. V gave up 5 bases and J gave up 4 bases; unmatched junction bases: 10. Germline V CDR1 and CDR2: SGHVS, FQNEAQ. CDR3 DNA: TGTGCCAGCAGCCTCCCGGGGGGGTCCGCCGGGGCCAACGTCCTGACTTTC. Translating gives CASSLPGGSAGANVLTF.

The chain employs TRBV13 and TRBJ1-1, with D perhaps matching TRBD1 (5 bases). V was pared by 5 bases and J by 3 bases, with 10 bases between. The germline CDR1 and CDR2 sequences are PRHDT and FYEKMQ (reference sequence). This CDR3 has 13 residues. The CDR3 DNA sequence: TGTGCCAGCAGCACAGACAGAGACACTGAAGCTTTCTTT. Translating it yields CASSTDRDTEAFF. Using reference TRBV13 and TRBJ1-1 for the parts outside the CDR3, the full variable domain is AAGVIQSPRHLIKEKRETATLKCYPIPRHDTVYWYQQGPGQDPQFLISFYEKMQSDKGSIPDRFSAQQFSDYHSELNMSSLELGDSALYFCASSTDRDTEAFFGQGTRLTVV.

The J gene is TRBJ1-6, the V gene TRBV7-6; no clear D gene. V lost 5 bases to trimming and J lost 4 bases, with 12 bases between them. The length of the CDR3 is 15 residues. Germline V gene lookup returns CDR1 SGHVS and CDR2 FNYEAQ. CDR3 residues: CASSLRSEYNSPLHF. CDR3 coding DNA: TGTGCCAGCAGCCTACGATCGGAGTATAATTCACCCCTCCACTTT.

The chain joins TRBV30 to TRBJ2-7; no clear D. The CDR3 extends over 11 amino acids. Germline CDR1 GTSNPN, CDR2 SVGIG (reference sequence). V lost 1 base and J lost 6, with 7 bases in between. DNA of the CDR3: TGTGCCTGGAGTGGCTTCGGCGAGCAGTACTTC. Amino acids: CAWSGFGEQYF.

There are a few counts of this clone. The chain links TRBV28 to TRBJ1-2; D possibly corresponds to TRBD1 (5 bases). The CDR3 is 15 amino acids. The ends were cut back, 1 base at V and 4 bases at J, with 13 bases in the middle. From germline, CDR1 is MDHEN and CDR2 SYDVKM. The CDR3 is CASSLSPGGVYGYTF. Here the CDR3 DNA reads TGTGCCAGCAGTTTATCTCCAGGAGGGGTCTATGGCTACACCTTC.

This chain links TRBV4-1 with TRBJ2-1, with 8 bases lining up with TRBD2. This CDR3 region has 17 residues. Trimming removed 0 bases from V and 2 bases from J; junction bases left unmatched: 6. The germline V gene has CDR1 MGHRA and CDR2 YSYEKL. CDR3 sequence: CASSQEGGGRPYNEQFF. The CDR3 bases are TGCGCCAGCAGCCAAGAGGGCGGGGGGCGTCCCTACAATGAGCAGTTCTTC.

The gene calls are TRBV7-8 and TRBJ2-7; TRBD1 aligns across 9 bases. CDR3 size: 14 residues. Germline lookup yields CDR1 SGHVS and CDR2 FQNEAQ. V shed 2 bases and J 5 bases; nucleotides not matched to a gene: 4. The CDR3 DNA reads as TGTGCCAGCAGCTTACCCGGGACAGGGAACGAGCAGTACTTC. Amino acid sequence: CASSLPGTGNEQYF.

The V call is TRBV28, the J call TRBJ1-1; 8 nucleotides match TRBD1. Germline CDR1 and CDR2: MDHEN and SYDVKM. Trimming removed 4 bases from V and 3 bases from J; junction bases left unmatched: 4. The CDR3 is 14 amino acids. CDR3 nucleotide sequence: TGTGCCAGCAGTTCAGGGGGCATGTACACTGAAGCTTTCTTT. Translation: CASSSGGMYTEAFF.

The V and J genes are TRBV24-1 and TRBJ1-1; a possible D gene is TRBD1 (5 bases). There are 10 residues in the CDR3. Germline values: CDR1 KGHDR, CDR2 SFDVKD. V lost 9 bases and J 11 bases, leaving 12 bases between the germline ends. DNA of the CDR3: TGTGCCACCGGCGGGGGTTTGGCTTTCTTT. It encodes CATGGGLAFF.

The chain combines TRBV28 with TRBJ2-1; D possibly corresponds to TRBD1 (5 bases). The germline V and J ends were trimmed by 6 bases and 8 bases, with 17 bases remaining between them. Germline V gives CDR1 MDHEN, CDR2 SYDVKM. This CDR3 region has 14 residues. CDR3 region: CASSQDSLTYEQFF. The CDR3 nucleotides are TGTGCCAGCAGCCAAGACAGCCTAACGTATGAGCAGTTCTTC.

DNA for the CDR3: TGTGCCAGCAGTCGGGGATCAGTTTCACCCCTCCACTTT. It is translated as CASSRGSVSPLHF. The V gene is TRBV2, the J gene TRBJ1-6; D unclear. The CDR3 runs 13 residues. V dropped 5 bases and J dropped 9 bases, with 11 bases sitting between them. Germline CDR1 reads SNHLY; CDR2 reads FYNNEI.

This clone was detected only a few times. The V gene is TRBV2, the J gene TRBJ1-2; D is unclear. CDR1 SNHLY and CDR2 FYNNEI come from the germline V gene. There are 14 residues in the CDR3. The V end was cut by 2 bases, the J end by 7 bases, with 14 bases between. The CDR3 reads CASSELGRSPGYTF. CDR3 DNA sequence: TGTGCCAGCAGTGAACTAGGGAGGAGTCCTGGCTACACCTTC.

This clone has just one count. The chain uses TRBV24-1 and TRBJ2-1; tentatively, D is TRBD1 (6 bases). The CDR3 consists of 14 residues. Between the trimmed V and J ends, which lost 1 base and 8 bases, there was a span of 11 bases. Looked up from germline, CDR1 is KGHDR and CDR2 is SFDVKD. The CDR3 sequence: CATSDFSGDDEQFF. CDR3 sequence (DNA): TGTGCCACCAGTGATTTTTCAGGGGACGATGAGCAGTTCTTC.

The rearrangement uses TRBV19 and TRBJ2-3; 7 bases agree with TRBD2. Trimming cost V 2 bases and J 0 bases; bases outside gene matches: 8. CDR1 and CDR2 from the germline V gene are LNHDA and SQIVND (reference sequence). The CDR3 is made up of 17 amino acids. The CDR3 spells CASSIIASGASTDTQYF. DNA of the CDR3: TGTGCCAGTAGTATAATCGCTAGCGGCGCTAGCACAGATACGCAGTATTTT.

This clone was seen just once. This chain joins TRBV7-2 and TRBJ2-2; D gene ambiguous. Trimming removed 5 bases from V and 5 bases from J, with 15 bases in between. Germline CDR1 and CDR2: SGHTA and FQGNSA. CDR3 length: 15 amino acids. The CDR3 loop is CASSQRVAWTGELFF. CDR3 DNA: TGTGCCAGCAGCCAACGAGTAGCTTGGACCGGGGAGCTGTTTTTT.

This rearrangement joins TRBV4-1 to TRBJ1-1; TRBD1 matches at 7 bases. Germline V gives CDR1 MGHRA, CDR2 YSYEKL. Trimming cost V 3 bases and J 11 bases; bases outside gene matches: 15. There are 15 residues in the CDR3. CDR3 coding DNA: TGCGCCAGCAGCCAGAATACAGGGGACGGTGGGGCGGCTTTCTTT. As protein: CASSQNTGDGGAAFF.

The chain employs TRBV3-1 (or the pseudogene TRBV3-2) and TRBJ2-1; D might be TRBD2 (6 bases). The CDR3 length is 18 residues. Germline V gene sequence: CDR1 LGHDT, CDR2 YNNKEL (reference sequence). Trimming took 0 bases from V and 3 from J, leaving 18 bases between them. The CDR3 loop is CASSQDVLAASYYNEQFF. In DNA, the CDR3 is TGTGCCAGCAGCCAAGATGTTTTAGCGGCCTCTTACTACAATGAGCAGTTCTTC.

This clone was counted a single time. The CDR3 spells CASSLDPGGGQPQHF. The CDR3 DNA reads TGTGCCAGCAGCTTAGACCCAGGGGGAGGTCAGCCCCAGCATTTT. The genes are TRBV7-2 and TRBJ1-5, with TRBD1 matching 7 bases. V lost 1 base and J lost 6; bases outside the gene matches: 6. The germline gives CDR1 SGHTA, CDR2 FQGNSA. The CDR3 sequence is 15 residues long. The variable domain in full, completed from reference TRBV7-2 and TRBJ1-5, reads GAGVSQSPSNKVTEKGKDVELRCDPISGHTALYWYRQSLGQGLEFLIYFQGNSAPDKSGLPSDRFSAERTGGSVSTLTIQRTQQEDSAVYLCASSLDPGGGQPQHFGDGTRLSIL.